This TCR beta chain comes out of a study of T cell responses to AZD1222 COVID-19 vaccine. Some clones are missing from TCRdb's copy, which holds only in-frame ones; the method was immunoSEQ multiplex PCR. The sample gives over 85,000 clones, approximately 90% of which show up once; around 1.6% is in the top ten. The germline V gene encodes CDR1 WNHNN and CDR2 SYGVQD (reference sequence). V dropped 4 bases and J dropped 4 bases, with 22 bases sitting between them. CDR3 size: 17 residues. V gene TRBV10-1 combines with J gene TRBJ2-5; D may be TRBD1 or TRBD2 (6 bases each). The material sequenced was peripheral blood, taken on day 0 of AZD1222 vaccination. The TCR comes from an adult in good health. The CDR3 coding sequence is TGCGCCAGCAGTGGGGGGGCAGGTCTACCTTCTCCAGAGACCCAGTACTTC. This sequence encodes CASSGGAGLPSPETQYF.